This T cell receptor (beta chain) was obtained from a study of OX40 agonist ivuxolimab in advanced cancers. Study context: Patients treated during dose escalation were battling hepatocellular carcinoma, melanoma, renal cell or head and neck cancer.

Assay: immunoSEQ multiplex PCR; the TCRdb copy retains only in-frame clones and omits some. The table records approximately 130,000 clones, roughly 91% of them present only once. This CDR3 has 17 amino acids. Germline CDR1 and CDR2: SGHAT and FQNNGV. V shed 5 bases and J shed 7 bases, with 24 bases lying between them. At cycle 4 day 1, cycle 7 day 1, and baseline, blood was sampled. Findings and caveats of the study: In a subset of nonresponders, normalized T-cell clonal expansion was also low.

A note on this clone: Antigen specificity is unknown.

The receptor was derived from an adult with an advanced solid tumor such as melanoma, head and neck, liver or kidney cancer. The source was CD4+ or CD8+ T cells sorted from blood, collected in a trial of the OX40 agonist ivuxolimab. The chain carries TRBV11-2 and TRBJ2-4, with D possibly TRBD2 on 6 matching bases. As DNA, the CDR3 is TGTGCCAGCAGCCCTCAAACGTCGCGGGGCCTGGGGAACATTCAGTACTTC. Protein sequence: CASSPQTSRGLGNIQYF.